This T cell receptor (beta chain) is from a study of T-cell memory formation after mild COVID-19. This clonotype was seen more than once but under ten times. Antigen specificity is unknown. The germline V gene encodes CDR1 MGHDK and CDR2 SYGVNS. The CDR3 has 16 amino acids. V trimming: 4 bases; J trimming: 8 bases; junction bases outside the gene matches: 13. 5'RACE primed from the constant segment yielded TCR alpha and TCR beta cDNA libraries bearing sample barcodes and UMIs. TCRdb re-called the 5' RACE reads with MiXCR, one entry per CDR3 protein. Of fewer than 250,000 distinct CDR3 sequences in the sample, 27% were seen once. The study, taken as a whole, reports: CD4+ bias marked clones expanding day 15 to 37, unlike balanced contracting clones.

The clonotype was recovered from an adult woman who had mild COVID-19 (a few samples of this study predate the infection). Cell type and time point are not known. The chain employs TRBV25-1 and TRBJ2-4, with 8 nucleotides matching TRBD2. Sequencing input: PBMCs or a T cell subset sorted from them (not recorded which). The chain's CDR3 is CASSALGGAGGDIQYF. CDR3 DNA sequence: TGTGCCAGCAGTGCTCTCGGGGGCGCGGGGGGAGACATTCAGTACTTC.